The 7 T cell receptor beta chains reported below all come from one sample, sequenced in a study of CD8+ T cells in alopecia areata. Treatment in this sample: oral pan-JAK inhibitor, 5-10 mg twice daily. Sequencing used cDNA as its template, made by extracting RNA and reverse transcribing it. Produced via immunoSEQ multiplex PCR; TCRdb's table is partial and in-frame only. The table lists under 350,000 clones, roughly 50% of them singletons. This specimen consisted of CD4+ T cells sorted from blood, obtained at week 24, from a patient treated with tofacitinib. The receptors were sampled from a human donor with alopecia areata.

This clone turned up a few times. This chain joins TRBV29-1 and TRBJ2-2; the D is unclear. Germline CDR1 is SQVTM and CDR2 is ANQGSEA. V shed 0 bases and J shed 1 base, with 0 bases lying between them. This CDR3 contains 12 residues. The CDR3 DNA reads as TGCAGCGTTGAAGAGAACACCGGGGAGCTGTTTTTT. Translation gives CSVEENTGELFF.

The chain carries TRBV29-1 and TRBJ2-7; no reliable D call. Germline V CDR1 and CDR2: SQVTM, ANQGSEA. The CDR3 is 14 amino acids. V lost 6 bases and J 5 bases, leaving 20 bases between the germline ends. Written as DNA, the CDR3 is TGCAGCGTCGCCGGCACCCCAGGAGTCCACGAGCAGTACTTC. Encoded protein: CSVAGTPGVHEQYF.

V is TRBV5-4 and J is TRBJ2-1; D gene ambiguous. V shed 0 bases and J shed 7 bases, with 11 bases lying between them. The CDR3 is 14 amino acids. CDR1 is SGHNT, CDR2 YYREEE, per germline (reference sequence). The CDR3 reads CASSLDAFSNEQFF. The CDR3 DNA follows: TGTGCCAGCAGCTTGGACGCGTTCTCAAATGAGCAGTTCTTC. The complete variable domain, with remaining parts taken from reference TRBV5-4 and TRBJ2-1, reads ETGVTQSPTHLIKTRGQQVTLRCSSQSGHNTVSWYQQALGQGPQFIFQYYREEENGRGNFPPRFSGLQFPNYSSELNVNALELDDSALYLCASSLDAFSNEQFFGPGTRLTVL.

The chain employs TRBV28 and TRBJ2-5, with D possibly TRBD1 on 5 matching bases. CDR1 MDHEN and CDR2 SYDVKM come from the germline V gene. This CDR3 is built from 13 residues. Trimming removed 7 bases at V and 4 bases at J, with 13 bases between. The CDR3 DNA follows: TGTGCCAGCAACTTGGCAGGGCGAGAGACCCAGTACTTC. It specifies CASNLAGRETQYF.

The gene calls are TRBV30 and TRBJ2-5; 9 bases are shared with TRBD1. Germline CDR1 GTSNPN, CDR2 SVGIG (reference sequence). The CDR3 is made up of 13 amino acids. The V and J ends lost 4 bases and 3 bases, in that order; junction bases with no gene match: 3. For the CDR3, the DNA is TGTGCCTGGACACAGGGGGCGGAAGAGACCCAGTACTTC. This codes for CAWTQGAEETQYF.

This clone was seen a few times. The gene calls are TRBV5-4 and TRBJ1-1; a weak D match, TRBD1 (6 bases). The ends were cut back, 0 bases at V and 1 base at J, with 10 bases in the middle. CDR1 and CDR2 (germline): SGHNT, YYREEE (reference sequence). The CDR3 sequence is 15 residues long. CDR3 coding DNA: TGTGCCAGCAGCTTGGACCGGGGGCCGAACACTGAAGCTTTCTTT. Its translation is CASSLDRGPNTEAFF.

The chain recombines TRBV10-3 with TRBJ2-1; D is possibly TRBD1 (6 bases). CDR3 length equals 14 residues. The V end was cut by 10 bases, the J end by 5 bases, with 18 bases between. The V gene's germline CDR1 is ENHRY and CDR2 SYGVKD. CDR3 nucleotide sequence: TGTGCCACCGTGCCGGGACAACTAGACAATGAGCAGTTCTTC. Amino acids: CATVPGQLDNEQFF.